The T cell receptor (beta chain) described here comes from a study of T cell responses to AZD1222 COVID-19 vaccine. Study-wide results and limits: Targets within unmutated variant regions were reportedly found for nearly half of spike-specific TCRs. Mostly white British, mostly female donors; authors suggested clonal diversity may be underestimated. Rises in breadth and depth of Spike-specific TCRs came after two AZD1222 doses.

Clones were read by immunoSEQ multiplex PCR, and TCRdb kept only the in-frame ones, dropping some. The data show roughly 140,000 clones, 80% to 90% seen once. This clone appeared a few times. Its antigen remains unknown. The V and J ends lost 2 bases and 2 bases respectively, with 13 bases between them. The CDR3 totals 15 residues. CDR1 is LNHNV and CDR2 is YYDKDF in the germline V gene (reference sequence). The receptor was isolated from an adult in good health. This chain joins TRBV15 and TRBJ2-7; D assignment may be TRBD1 or TRBD2 (5 bases each). The source material was peripheral blood, sampled on day 0 of AZD1222 vaccination. The CDR3 region has the DNA TGTGCCACCAGCAGACCCGGGACGGAGACCTACGAGCAGTACTTC. This sequence encodes CATSRPGTETYEQYF.